This TCR beta chain appears in the sequencing data of a study of CD8+ T cells in alopecia areata. Study-wide points: Patients displayed less clarity in TCR sharing than mice, a finding possibly related to HLA. Greater clonality was observed in lesional scalp samples, especially alopecia totalis/universalis, versus normal scalp.

Trimming took off 1 base at V and 3 bases at J, with 12 bases between the two ends. The CDR3 is made up of 15 amino acids. The germline V gene encodes CDR1 MGHRA and CDR2 YSYEKL. This clone came up a few times. Antigen specificity is unknown. Sequencing templates came from extracted RNA that was reverse transcribed into cDNA. Clones were sequenced by immunoSEQ multiplex PCR, and TCRdb holds only the in-frame ones, with some missing. The data hold 150,000 or so clones, with 49% observed a single time. The genes are TRBV4-1 and TRBJ1-1, with D maybe TRBD1 (5 bases). The receptor was derived from a human donor with alopecia areata. The sequencing here drew on CD8+ T cells sorted from blood, taken at week 0. The CDR3 loop is CASSQVGTDYTEAFF. The CDR3 region has the DNA TGCGCCAGCAGCCAAGTTGGGACCGACTACACTGAAGCTTTCTTT.